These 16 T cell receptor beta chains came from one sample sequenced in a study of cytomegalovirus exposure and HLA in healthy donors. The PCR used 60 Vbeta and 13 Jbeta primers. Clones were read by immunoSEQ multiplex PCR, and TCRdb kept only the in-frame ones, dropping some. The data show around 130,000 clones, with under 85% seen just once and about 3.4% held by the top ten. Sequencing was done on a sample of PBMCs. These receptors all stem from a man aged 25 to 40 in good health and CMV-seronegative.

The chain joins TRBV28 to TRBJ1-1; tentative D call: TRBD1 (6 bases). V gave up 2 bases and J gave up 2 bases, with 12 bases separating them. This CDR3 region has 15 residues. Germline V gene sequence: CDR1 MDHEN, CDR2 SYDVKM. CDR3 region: CASSLRLQGNTEAFF. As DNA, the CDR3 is TGTGCCAGCAGTTTAAGGTTACAGGGCAACACTGAAGCTTTCTTT.

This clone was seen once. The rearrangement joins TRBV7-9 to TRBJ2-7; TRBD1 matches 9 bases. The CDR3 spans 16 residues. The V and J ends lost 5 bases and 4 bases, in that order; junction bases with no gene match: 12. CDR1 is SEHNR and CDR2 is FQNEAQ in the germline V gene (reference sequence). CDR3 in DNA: TGTGCCAGCAGCCCCATTGCCGGGACAGGGAATTACGAGCAGTACTTC. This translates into CASSPIAGTGNYEQYF.

DNA of the CDR3: TGTGCCAGCACCGGGGAGGGTGCAGGCAATGAGCAGTTCTTC. It yields the protein CASTGEGAGNEQFF. The chain has TRBV6-5 and TRBJ2-1, with 7 bases that match TRBD2. V shed 7 bases and J 6 bases; nucleotides not matched to a gene: 9. The CDR3 loop spans 14 amino acids. The germline gives CDR1 MNHEY, CDR2 SVGAGI.

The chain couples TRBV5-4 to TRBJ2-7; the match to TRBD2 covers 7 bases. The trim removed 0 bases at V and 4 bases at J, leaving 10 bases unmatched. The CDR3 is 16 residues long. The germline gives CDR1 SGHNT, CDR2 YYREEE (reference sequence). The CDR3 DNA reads TGTGCCAGCAGCTTGGGCGAGCCTAGCGGTGCGTACGAGCAGTACTTC. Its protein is CASSLGEPSGAYEQYF.

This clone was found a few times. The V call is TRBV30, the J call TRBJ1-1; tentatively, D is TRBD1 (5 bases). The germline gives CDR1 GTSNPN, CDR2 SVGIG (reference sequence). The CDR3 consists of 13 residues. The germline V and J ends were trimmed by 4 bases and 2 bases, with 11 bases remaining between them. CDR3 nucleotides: TGTGCCTGGACGGGGACTCAAAACACTGAAGCTTTCTTT. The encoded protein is CAWTGTQNTEAFF.

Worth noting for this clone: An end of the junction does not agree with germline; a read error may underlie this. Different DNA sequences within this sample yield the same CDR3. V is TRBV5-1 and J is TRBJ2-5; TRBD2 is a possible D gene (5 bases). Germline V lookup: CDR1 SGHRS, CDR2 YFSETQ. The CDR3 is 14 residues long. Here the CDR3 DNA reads TGCGCCAGTAGCTTGGTCACTAGTACAGAGACCCAGTACTTC. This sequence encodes CASSLVTSTETQYF.

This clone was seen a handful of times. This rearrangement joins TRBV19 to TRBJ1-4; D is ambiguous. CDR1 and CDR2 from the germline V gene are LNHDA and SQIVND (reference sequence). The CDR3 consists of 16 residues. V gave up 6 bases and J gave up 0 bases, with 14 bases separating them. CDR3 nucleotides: TGTGCCAGTAGATCCATATACCCAGCAACTAATGAAAAACTGTTTTTT. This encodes CASRSIYPATNEKLFF.

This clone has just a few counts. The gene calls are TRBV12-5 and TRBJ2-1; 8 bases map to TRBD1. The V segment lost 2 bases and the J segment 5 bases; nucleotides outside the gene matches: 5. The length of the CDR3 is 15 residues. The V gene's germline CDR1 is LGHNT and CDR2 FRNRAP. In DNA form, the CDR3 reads TGTGCTAGTGGTTTGAGGGACAGGAGTGACAATGAGCAGTTCTTC. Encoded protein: CASGLRDRSDNEQFF.

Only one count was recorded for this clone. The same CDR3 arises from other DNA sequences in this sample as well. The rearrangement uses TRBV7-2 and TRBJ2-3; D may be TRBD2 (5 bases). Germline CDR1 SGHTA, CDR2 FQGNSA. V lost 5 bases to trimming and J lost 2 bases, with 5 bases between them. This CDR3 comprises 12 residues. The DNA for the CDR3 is TGTGCCAGCAGCCGGGACACAGATACGCAGTATTTT. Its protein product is CASSRDTDTQYF.

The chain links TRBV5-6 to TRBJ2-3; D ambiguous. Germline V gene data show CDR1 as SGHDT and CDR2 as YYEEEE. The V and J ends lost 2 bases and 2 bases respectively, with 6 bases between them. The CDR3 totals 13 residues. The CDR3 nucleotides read TGTGCCAGCAGCTTACTCGACACAGATACGCAGTATTTT. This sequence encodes CASSLLDTDTQYF. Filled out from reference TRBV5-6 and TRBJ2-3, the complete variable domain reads DAGVTQSPTHLIKTRGQQVTLRCSPKSGHDTVSWYQQALGQGPQFIFQYYEEEERQRGNFPDRFSGHQFPNYSSELNVNALLLGDSALYLCASSLLDTDTQYFGPGTRLTVL.

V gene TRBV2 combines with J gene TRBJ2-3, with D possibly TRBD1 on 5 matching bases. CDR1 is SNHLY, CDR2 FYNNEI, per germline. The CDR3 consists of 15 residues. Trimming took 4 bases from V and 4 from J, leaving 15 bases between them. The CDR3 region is CASSAQGVPADTQYF. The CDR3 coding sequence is TGTGCCAGCAGTGCTCAGGGCGTTCCCGCAGATACGCAGTATTTT.

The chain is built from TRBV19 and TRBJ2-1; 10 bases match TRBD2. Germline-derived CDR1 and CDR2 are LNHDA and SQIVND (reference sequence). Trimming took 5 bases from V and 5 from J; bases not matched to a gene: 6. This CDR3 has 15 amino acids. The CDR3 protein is CASSPSSGGNNEQFF. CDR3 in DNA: TGTGCCAGTAGTCCTTCTAGCGGGGGCAACAATGAGCAGTTCTTC.

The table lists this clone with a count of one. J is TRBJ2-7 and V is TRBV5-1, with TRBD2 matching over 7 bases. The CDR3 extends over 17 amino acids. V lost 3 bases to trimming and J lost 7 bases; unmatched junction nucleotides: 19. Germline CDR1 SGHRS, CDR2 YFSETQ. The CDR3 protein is CASSSPLRGTGGQEQYF. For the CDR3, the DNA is TGCGCCAGCAGCTCCCCCCTTAGAGGAACGGGAGGACAAGAGCAGTACTTC.

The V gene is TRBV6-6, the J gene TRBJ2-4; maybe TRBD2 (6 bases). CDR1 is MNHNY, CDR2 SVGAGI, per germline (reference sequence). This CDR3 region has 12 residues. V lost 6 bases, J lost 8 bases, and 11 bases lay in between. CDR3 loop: CASREGLDIQYF. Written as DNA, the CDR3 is TGTGCCAGCAGGGAGGGGTTGGACATTCAGTACTTC.

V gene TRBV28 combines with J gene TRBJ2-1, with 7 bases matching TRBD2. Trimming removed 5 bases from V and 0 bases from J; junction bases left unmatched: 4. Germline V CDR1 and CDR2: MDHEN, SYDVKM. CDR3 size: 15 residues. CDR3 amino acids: CASSPIAGSYNEQFF. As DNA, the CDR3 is TGTGCCAGCAGTCCCATAGCGGGCTCCTACAATGAGCAGTTCTTC. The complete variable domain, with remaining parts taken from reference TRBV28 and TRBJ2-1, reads DVKVTQSSRYLVKRTGEKVFLECVQDMDHENMFWYRQDPGLGLRLIYFSYDVKMKEKGDIPEGYSVSREKKERFSLILESASTNQTSMYLCASSPIAGSYNEQFFGPGTRLTVL.

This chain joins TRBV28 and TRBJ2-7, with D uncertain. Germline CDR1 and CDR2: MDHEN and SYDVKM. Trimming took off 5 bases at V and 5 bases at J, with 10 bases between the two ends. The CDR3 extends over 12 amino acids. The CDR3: CASSGKLHEQYF. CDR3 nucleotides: TGTGCCAGCAGTGGCAAGTTACACGAGCAGTACTTC.